A selection of T cell receptor beta chains follows, all from one sample in a study of OX40 agonist ivuxolimab in advanced cancers. Sequencing was performed with immunoSEQ multiplex PCR; in TCRdb, only in-frame clones are kept and a portion is missing. The profile shows some 40,000 clones, 85% to 95% of them singletons. This material consisted of CD4+ or CD8+ T cells sorted from blood, taken in a trial of the OX40 agonist ivuxolimab. These receptor sequences come from an adult with an advanced solid tumor such as melanoma, head and neck, liver or kidney cancer. CDR3s include the opening cysteine and the closing phenylalanine or tryptophan. The D gene is left open where the match is weak. Clone sizes are given selectively: once, few, many, or a class where the clone is expanded.

TRBJ2-5 - TRBV6-7 - 16 TGTGCCAGCAGTTACAGCGGAGGCGGGCATACAGAGACCCAGTACTTC CASSYSGGGHTETQYF
TRBJ1-1 - TRBV28 - 14 TGTGCCAGCAGCTTGACAGAAGGGAACACTGAAGCTTTCTTT CASSLTEGNTEAFF
TRBJ2-1 - TRBV25-1 TRBD1 15 TGTGCCAGCAGCGCCGGGACAGGGACCCACAATGAGCAGTTCTTC CASSAGTGTHNEQFF
TRBJ2-1 - TRBV7-8 - 15 TGTGCCAGCAGCGTAGCCGGGACCGGATACAATGAGCAGTTCTTC CASSVAGTGYNEQFF
TRBJ2-7 once TRBV4-1 - 14 TGCGCCAGCAGCCTCCGGGACGGGGCCTACGAGCAGTACTTC CASSLRDGAYEQYF
TRBJ1-2 - TRBV29-1 TRBD1 13 TGCAGCGTTGAGACAGGGGACTCCTATGGCTACACCTTC CSVETGDSYGYTF
TRBJ1-5 - TRBV15 - 13 TGTGCCACCAGCAGACAGGGCAACCAGCCCCAGCATTTT CATSRQGNQPQHF
TRBJ2-7 - TRBV9 - 12 TGTGCCAGCAGCGCCCAGGGGTACGAGCAGTACTTC CASSAQGYEQYF
TRBJ2-2 - TRBV5-8 - 13 TGTGCCAGCAGCTTGGGTTCTACCGGGGAGCTGTTTTTT CASSLGSTGELFF
TRBJ2-1 - TRBV28 TRBD2 15 TGTGCCAGCAGTTCCCAACTAGCGGGAGACGTTGAGCAGTTCTTC CASSSQLAGDVEQFF
TRBJ2-7 - TRBV28 - 14 TGTGCCAGCAGTTACCGGGGACGCTCCTACGAGCAGTACTTC CASSYRGRSYEQYF
TRBJ2-5 - TRBV11-2 - 15 TGTGCCAGCAGCTTAGTAGGGTGGGCCCAAGAGACCCAGTACTTC CASSLVGWAQETQYF
TRBJ2-2 - TRBV5-6 - 15 TGTGCCAGCAGCGCGGGACAAGGGAACGCCGGGGAGCTGTTTTTT CASSAGQGNAGELFF
TRBJ2-2 once TRBV29-1 - 12 TGCAGCGTTCCGGGATTCACCGGGGAGCTGTTTTTT CSVPGFTGELFF
TRBJ2-7 - TRBV7-9 - 16 TGTGCCAGCAGCTTAGGCGCAGGTCGTTACTCCTACGAGCAGTACTTC CASSLGAGRYSYEQYF
TRBJ2-7 - TRBV7-2 TRBD2 14 TGTGCCAGCAGCCAAAGCGGGTGGGGGGGAGAGCAGTACTTC CASSQSGWGGEQYF
TRBJ2-1 - TRBV7-8 TRBD1 21 TGTGCCAGCAGCCGAGGTCCTATGGGACAGGGTCCAGGTCAGGGCTCGAATGAGCAGTTCTTC CASSRGPMGQGPGQGSNEQFF
TRBJ1-1 - TRBV6-5 TRBD1 13 TGTGCCAGCAGCCTCGGGACAGCCACTGAAGCTTTCTTT CASSLGTATEAFF
TRBJ2-1 - TRBV27 - 15 TGTGCCAGCAGTTTCGGGGGCCCACCCTACAATGAGCAGTTCTTC CASSFGGPPYNEQFF
TRBJ2-7 - TRBV27 TRBD2 14 TGTGCCAGCGGGGTACTAGCGGGAGGCTACGAGCAGTACTTC CASGVLAGGYEQYF
TRBJ2-2 - TRBV27 - 17 TGTGCCAGCAGTTTATTATCAGGGGAAGGGGGAACCGGGGAGCTGTTTTTT CASSLLSGEGGTGELFF
TRBJ2-7 once TRBV28 TRBD2 14 TGTGCCAGCAGTCTGACTAGCGGGAGTGGGGAGCAGTACTTC CASSLTSGSGEQYF
TRBJ1-1 - TRBV12-5 - 12 TGTGCTAGTGGTTTCAGTGGGGCTGAAGCTTTCTTT CASGFSGAEAFF
TRBJ2-1 - TRBV10-1 - 15 TGCGCCAGCAGTGAGTACCGAGAGGGAAGGCATGAGCAGTTCTTC CASSEYREGRHEQFF
TRBJ2-1 - TRBV5-1 - 17 TGCGCCAGCAGCCCCCTTTCTAGCGCTAGCTCCTACAATGAGCAGTTCTTC CASSPLSSASSYNEQFF
TRBJ2-7 - TRBV27 - 13 TGTGCCAGCATGGGGGGGCTCTCCTACGAGCAGTACTTC CASMGGLSYEQYF
TRBJ1-1 - TRBV18 - 15 TGTGCCAGCTCACACCGGAGGGGGGCGAACACTGAAGCTTTCTTT CASSHRRGANTEAFF
TRBJ2-7 - TRBV9 - 13 TGTGCCAGCAGCGTAGGTACCGCCTACGAGCAGTACTTC CASSVGTAYEQYF
TRBJ2-7 - TRBV11-2 TRBD2 16 TGTGCCAGCAGCTCCCAAGCGGGAGGGCTTCGGTCCGAGCAGTACTTC CASSSQAGGLRSEQYF
TRBJ1-4 - TRBV6-1 - 15 TGTGCCAGCAGGAGCATCGAGGGGGAGAATGAAAAACTGTTTTTT CASRSIEGENEKLFF
TRBJ2-2 - TRBV27 TRBD2 17 TGTGCCAGCAGTCCGTTAGGGACTAGCGGGAACACCGGGGAGCTGTTTTTT CASSPLGTSGNTGELFF
TRBJ2-1 - TRBV10-1 TRBD2 18 TGCGCCAGCAGTGACTCCGGACTAGCGGGAGTGGGTTACAATGAGCAGTTCTTC CASSDSGLAGVGYNEQFF
TRBJ2-7 - TRBV29-1 - 13 TGCAGCGTTCTGCAGGCGAGCTCCTACGAGCAGTACTTC CSVLQASSYEQYF
TRBJ1-4 once TRBV7-9 - 15 TGTGCCAGCAGTTCCTGGGGTCAGGGAATAGAAAAACTGTTTTTT CASSSWGQGIEKLFF
TRBJ2-7 - TRBV2 - 14 TGTGCCAGCAGTGCCGGAACAGGGATGAACGAGCAGTACTTC CASSAGTGMNEQYF
TRBJ2-7 - TRBV19 TRBD1 14 TGTGCCAGTAGTTACGACAGGGTAGGTGACGAGCAGTACTTC CASSYDRVGDEQYF
TRBJ2-1 - TRBV9 TRBD1 15 TGTGCCAGCAGCGGGACAGGTTATCCCTACAATGAGCAGTTCTTC CASSGTGYPYNEQFF
TRBJ2-3 once TRBV5-4 - 14 TGTGCCAGCAGCCGCACAGGGTCCGGCGATACGCAGTATTTT CASSRTGSGDTQYF
TRBJ2-4 - TRBV6-6 TRBD1 10 TGTGCCAGCAGTTACGGACAGGTGTACTTC CASSYGQVYF
TRBJ2-7 - TRBV7-9 TRBD2 16 TGTGCCAGCAGCCCTGCGGGACTAGCGGGCTCCTACGAGCAGTACTTC CASSPAGLAGSYEQYF
TRBJ1-4 - TRBV7-9 - 14 TGTGCCAGCAGCACCTCGACAGACCCCGGAAAACTGTTTTTT CASSTSTDPGKLFF